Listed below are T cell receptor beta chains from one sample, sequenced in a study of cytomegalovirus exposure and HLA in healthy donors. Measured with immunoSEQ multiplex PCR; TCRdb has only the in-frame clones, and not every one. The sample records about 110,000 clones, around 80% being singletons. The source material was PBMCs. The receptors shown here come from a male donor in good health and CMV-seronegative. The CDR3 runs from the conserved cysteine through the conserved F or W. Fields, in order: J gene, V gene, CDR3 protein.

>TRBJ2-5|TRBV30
CAWSEAGGTQYF
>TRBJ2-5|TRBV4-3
CASSLRISGEQYF
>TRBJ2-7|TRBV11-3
CASSLGKIGGLITYEQYF
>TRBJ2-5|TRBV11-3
CASSYSGGSETQYF
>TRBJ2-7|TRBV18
CASSPGTAYEQYF
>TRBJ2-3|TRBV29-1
CSVDPGSDTQYF
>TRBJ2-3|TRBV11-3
CASSLGLAGDSADTQYF
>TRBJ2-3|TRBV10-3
CAISGATSGTLYTDTQYF
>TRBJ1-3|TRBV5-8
CASSSGGFSGNTIYF
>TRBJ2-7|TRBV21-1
CASSSTTGPSPEQYF
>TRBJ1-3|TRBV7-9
CASSPNPTGTGNTIYF
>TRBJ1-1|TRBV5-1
CASTLVSPRETEAFF
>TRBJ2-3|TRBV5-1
CASSSDGGNTDTQYF
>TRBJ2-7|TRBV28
CASQSGGGSYEQYF
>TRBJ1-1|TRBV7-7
CASSHGQGAEAFF
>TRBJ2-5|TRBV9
CASSSGGTQYF
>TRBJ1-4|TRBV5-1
CASSLGIMRLATNEKLFF
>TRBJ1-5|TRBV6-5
CASSYGGRGKPQHF
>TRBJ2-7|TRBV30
CALATGFGEQYF
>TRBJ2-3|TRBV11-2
CASSLAAGDTQYF
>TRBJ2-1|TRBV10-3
CAISASGTDSYNEQFF
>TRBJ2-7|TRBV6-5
CAIRGTRYEQYF
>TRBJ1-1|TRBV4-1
CASSQEATGVGAFF
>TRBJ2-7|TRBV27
CASSLRASGFRSGSYEQYF
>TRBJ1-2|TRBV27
CASSLLAMGGYTF
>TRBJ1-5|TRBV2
CATSGGPNQPQHF
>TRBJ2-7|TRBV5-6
CASSYAWTSVDEQYF
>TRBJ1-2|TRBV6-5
CASSYSSGTANYGYTF
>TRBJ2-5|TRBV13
CASSFYSGQETQYF
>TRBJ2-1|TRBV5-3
CARSLKAEGDEQFF
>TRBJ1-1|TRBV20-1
CSARGTQAFF
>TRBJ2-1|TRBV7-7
CASSLDGDYSYNEQFF
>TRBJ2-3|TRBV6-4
CASSTLAGGEETQYF
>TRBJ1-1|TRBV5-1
CASSLQGRSTEAFF
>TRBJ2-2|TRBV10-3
CAISEPSDPNTGELFF
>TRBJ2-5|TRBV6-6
CASSSDRGGETQYF
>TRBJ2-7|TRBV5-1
CASSLGGTGGRYEQYF
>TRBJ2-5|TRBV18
CASSPPAETQYF
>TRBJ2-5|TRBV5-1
CASSLEGAFEETQYF
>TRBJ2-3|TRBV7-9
CASSPSTDTQYF
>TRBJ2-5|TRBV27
CASRRMAGEQYF
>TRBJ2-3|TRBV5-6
CASSLANQQGGSTDTQYF
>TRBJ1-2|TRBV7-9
CASSSFGYTF
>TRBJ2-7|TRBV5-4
CASSFRGQGNEQYF
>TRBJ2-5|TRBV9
CAASKQDRTLQETQYF
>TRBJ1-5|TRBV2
CASSAGRSGQPQHF
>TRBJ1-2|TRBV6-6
CASSGQGYTF
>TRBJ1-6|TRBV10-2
CASSERTTGNSPLHF
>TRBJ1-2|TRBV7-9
CSSSLGVDGYTF
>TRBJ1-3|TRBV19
CASSTRVSGNTIYF
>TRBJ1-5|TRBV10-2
CASSEDRASNQPQHF